Shown below are 6 T cell receptor beta chains from a single sample sequenced in a study of blood T cell repertoires in COVID-19. Produced via immunoSEQ multiplex PCR; TCRdb's table is partial and in-frame only. The data contain under 300,000 clones, roughly 91% of them seen just once; the ten biggest clones take up under 9.5%. The sequenced sample was PBMCs or T cells enriched from blood (not recorded which). The origin of the receptors is a middle-aged man who had recovered from COVID-19.

The genes are TRBV5-1 and TRBJ2-2; D gene ambiguous. The CDR3 extends over 15 amino acids. The germline CDR1 and CDR2 sequences are SGHRS and YFSETQ. V was pared by 0 bases and J by 5 bases, with 11 bases between. This chain's CDR3 is CASSLEAGSTGELFF. In DNA form, the CDR3 reads TGCGCCAGCAGCTTGGAGGCAGGATCGACCGGGGAGCTGTTTTTT. Supplemented by reference TRBV5-1 and TRBJ2-2, the full variable domain reads KAGVTQTPRYLIKTRGQQVTLSCSPISGHRSVSWYQQTPGQGLQFLFEYFSETQRNKGNFPGRFSGRQFSNSRSEMNVSTLELGDSALYLCASSLEAGSTGELFFGEGSRLTVL.

This chain connects TRBV6-2 or TRBV6-3 to TRBJ2-1; 9 nucleotides line up with TRBD2. The CDR3 contains 16 residues. The V segment lost 5 bases and the J segment 1 base; nucleotides outside the gene matches: 6. In germline, CDR1 is MNHEY, CDR2 SVGEGT. The CDR3 sequence is CASSEEREASYNEQFF. CDR3 in DNA: TGTGCCAGCAGTGAGGAGCGGGAGGCGTCCTACAATGAGCAGTTCTTC.

This clone was recorded once. The chain is built from TRBV6-5 and TRBJ2-7, with TRBD2 matching over 7 bases. The CDR3 is made up of 15 amino acids. Germline CDR1 MNHEY, CDR2 SVGAGI. V lost 0 bases and J lost 5; bases outside the gene matches: 7. The CDR3 spells CASSYSILASHEQYF. CDR3 in DNA: TGTGCCAGCAGTTACTCGATACTAGCGTCCCACGAGCAGTACTTC.

This clone has a single count. The chain has TRBV11-2 and TRBJ1-5, with D tentatively TRBD1 (6 bases). CDR1 SGHAT and CDR2 FQNNGV come from the germline V gene. The CDR3 is 16 amino acids. Trimming shortened V by 5 bases and J by 4 bases, and 18 bases separated the two germline ends. Here the CDR3 reads CASSPGDNSLNQPQHF. DNA of the CDR3: TGTGCCAGCAGCCCTGGGGACAATTCGCTAAATCAGCCCCAGCATTTT.

The V and J genes are TRBV29-1 and TRBJ2-1; TRBD2 matches at 13 bases. Trimming cost V 7 bases and J 10 bases; bases outside gene matches: 7. CDR1 and CDR2 from the germline V gene are SQVTM and ANQGSEA. The CDR3 extends over 13 amino acids. CDR3 sequence: CSAGTSGEGEQFF. The CDR3 nucleotides are TGCAGCGCTGGGACTAGCGGGGAGGGCGAGCAGTTCTTC.

About this clone itself: The germline gene is not matched at one end of the junction; a read error may be the cause. This chain uses TRBV7-9 with TRBJ2-4; a weak D match, TRBD1 (5 bases). The germline CDR1 and CDR2 sequences are SEHNR and FQNEAQ (reference sequence). This CDR3 is 13 amino acids long. CDR3 loop: CASSFTDRNIRYF. The CDR3 DNA follows: TGTGCCAGCAGCTTCACCGACAGAAACATTCGGTACTTC.